The rows below give T cell receptor beta chains drawn from one sample of a study of T-cell memory formation after mild COVID-19. Using its own MiXCR run on the 5' RACE reads, TCRdb lists one record per CDR3 protein. Among 450,000 to 650,000 distinct CDR3 sequences, roughly 21% were seen once, and the ten largest hold around an eighth. The specimen was PBMCs or a T cell subset sorted from them (not recorded which). Receptors originate from an adult woman who had mild COVID-19 (a few samples of this study predate the infection). Cell type and time point are not known. Each CDR3 is given with its conserved first and last residue. D genes are given only for firm matches. Size is omitted from some rows. Given values are once, few, many or a class for expanded clones.

cdr3_nt | cdr3_aa | j_call | v_call | clone_size | d_call | cdr3_length
TGTGCCAGCAGCGTAGGGGACCGGGACAGGGGACGCTATGGCTACACCTTC | CASSVGDRDRGRYGYTF | TRBJ1-2 | TRBV9 | NA | TRBD1 | 17
TGTGCCAGTAGTATAGCTAACTCTCTTCGGGAGACCCAGTACTTC | CASSIANSLRETQYF | TRBJ2-5 | TRBV19 | NA | NA | 15
TGTGCCAGCAGCTTAACAGGACAGGGGTCGGTCTACTATGGCTACACCTTC | CASSLTGQGSVYYGYTF | TRBJ1-2 | TRBV7-9 | once | TRBD1 | 17
TGTGCCAGCAGTTACAGCATGGGGGACCCAGATACGCAGTATTTT | CASSYSMGDPDTQYF | TRBJ2-3 | TRBV6-2/TRBV6-3 | NA | NA | 15
TGTGCCAGCACCTCGACATCTCCGGGACTAGCGGGGACCAGTGAGCAGTTCTTC | CASTSTSPGLAGTSEQFF | TRBJ2-1 | TRBV12-3/TRBV12-4 | few | TRBD2 | 18
TGTGCCACCAGCAGAGATCGACGACAGGGGATTAACACTGAAGCTTTCTTT | CATSRDRRQGINTEAFF | TRBJ1-1 | TRBV15 | few | TRBD1 | 17
TGTGCCAGCACCAAAGCGGGGGGAAATCAGCCCCAGCATTTT | CASTKAGGNQPQHF | TRBJ1-5 | TRBV6-1 | few | NA | 14
TGTGCCAGCAGTGACTCCGGGCGACTCGTCAGGAATGAGCAGTTCTTC | CASSDSGRLVRNEQFF | TRBJ2-1 | TRBV12-3/TRBV12-4 | many | NA | 16
TGCGCCAGCAGCTTACAGGGTGATATCCTTTACGAGCAGTACTTC | CASSLQGDILYEQYF | TRBJ2-7 | TRBV5-1 | few | NA | 15
TGTGCCAGCAGCGCCCAAGAGAGTGGCTACACCTTC | CASSAQESGYTF | TRBJ1-2 | TRBV9 | NA | NA | 12
TGTGCCAGCAGGGGACTAGCCGCCGTAGGGCAGTTCTTC | CASRGLAAVGQFF | TRBJ2-1 | TRBV2 | many | TRBD2 | 13
TGTGCCAGCAGCCTGACAGGGGGCGCAGGGAGCAATCAGCCCCAGCATTTT | CASSLTGGAGSNQPQHF | TRBJ1-5 | TRBV7-2 | few | TRBD1 | 17
TGTGCCAGCAGCTTGGAGTTCCTGGCAGATACGCAGTATTTT | CASSLEFLADTQYF | TRBJ2-3 | TRBV5-6 | NA | NA | 14
TGCAGCGCGCGGGACAGGGTAACTAGCACAGATACGCAGTATTTT | CSARDRVTSTDTQYF | TRBJ2-3 | TRBV29-1 | NA | TRBD1 | 15
TGTGCCTGGAGCCCTCTCAGGGTGGGCACTGAAGCTTTCTTT | CAWSPLRVGTEAFF | TRBJ1-1 | TRBV30 | NA | NA | 14
TGTGCCAGCTCGCACGGACAGGTCTCCGATACGCAGTATTTT | CASSHGQVSDTQYF | TRBJ2-3 | TRBV18 | NA | TRBD1 | 14
TGTGCCAGCAGCTTGTGGAAGGGATGGCCCCAGCATTTT | CASSLWKGWPQHF | TRBJ1-5 | TRBV5-6 | NA | NA | 13
TGTGCCAGCAATCCCTTTAGAGCCAAGAACACTGAAGCTTTCTTT | CASNPFRAKNTEAFF | TRBJ1-1 | TRBV12-3/TRBV12-4 | few | NA | 15
TGTGCCAGCAGCCAAGATCCGGCGGGGGAGAGCACAGATACGCAGTATTTT | CASSQDPAGESTDTQYF | TRBJ2-3 | TRBV4-2 | few | TRBD2 | 17
TGTGCCAGCAGCCCCTATAGCGAGACCCAGTACTTC | CASSPYSETQYF | TRBJ2-5 | TRBV7-2 | NA | NA | 12
TGTGCCAGCAGCTTATTCGGACTAGCGGATCAAGAGACCCAGTACTTC | CASSLFGLADQETQYF | TRBJ2-5 | TRBV7-9 | many | TRBD2 | 16
TGCGCCAGCAGCTCCCGGACGGGTTCAGAGACCCAGTACTTC | CASSSRTGSETQYF | TRBJ2-5 | TRBV5-1 | NA | NA | 14
TGTGCCAGCAGCTCCGCGCGGGGGTCCTACAATGAGCAGTTCTTC | CASSSARGSYNEQFF | TRBJ2-1 | TRBV7-7 | NA | TRBD2 | 15
TGTGCCAGCAGTTTCGCAGCGATCGATGAGCAGTTCTTC | CASSFAAIDEQFF | TRBJ2-1 | TRBV27 | few | NA | 13
TGTGCCAGCAGTTACTCGAGACTAGCGGGGGCTAATGAGCAGTTCTTC | CASSYSRLAGANEQFF | TRBJ2-1 | TRBV6-2/TRBV6-3 | NA | TRBD2 | 16
TGTGCCAGCATCCGCTTGAGTGGGGACGGGACTGAAGCTTTCTTT | CASIRLSGDGTEAFF | TRBJ1-1 | TRBV6-5 | few | NA | 15
TGTGCCAGTAGTACACCGGGACAGGTGGCATACAATGAGCAGTTCTTC | CASSTPGQVAYNEQFF | TRBJ2-1 | TRBV19 | NA | TRBD1 | 16
TGCAGTGCTGGCCGGGACAGGAGCTCCTACGAGCAGTACTTC | CSAGRDRSSYEQYF | TRBJ2-7 | TRBV20-1 | many | TRBD1 | 14
TGTGCCAGCAGCTTTCGGACAGGCTCCACTTACAATGAGCAGTTCTTC | CASSFRTGSTYNEQFF | TRBJ2-1 | TRBV7-3 | few | TRBD1 | 16
TGTGCCAGCAGTTCCCGGGGTCCTATTGGCGATGGCTACACCTTC | CASSSRGPIGDGYTF | TRBJ1-2 | TRBV12-3/TRBV12-4 | few | NA | 15
TGTGCCATCAGTGAGGGGGACGGGCAAGAGACCCAGTACTTC | CAISEGDGQETQYF | TRBJ2-5 | TRBV10-3 | few | NA | 14
TGCGCCAGCAGCTTGATGGGCCCAGATACGCAGTATTTT | CASSLMGPDTQYF | TRBJ2-3 | TRBV5-1 | NA | NA | 13
TGCAGTGCTAGTGAACTAGCGTACGAGCAGTACTTC | CSASELAYEQYF | TRBJ2-7 | TRBV20-1 | NA | TRBD2 | 12
TGTGCCAGCAGCCCACTGACAGGGAACTATGGCTACACCTTC | CASSPLTGNYGYTF | TRBJ1-2 | TRBV7-6 | few | TRBD1 | 14
TGTGCCACCAGTGACGGACTCTTGAGGGGGACCCAGTACTTC | CATSDGLLRGTQYF | TRBJ2-5 | TRBV24-1 | few | NA | 14
TGTGCCAGTCTACAGGGATACTATGGCTACACCTTC | CASLQGYYGYTF | TRBJ1-2 | TRBV19 | NA | NA | 12
TGTGCCAGCAGCACCATTTCGACAGAAGGCTACACCTTC | CASSTISTEGYTF | TRBJ1-2 | TRBV7-9 | NA | NA | 13